The 3 T cell receptor beta chains below come from one sample, sequenced in a study of blood T cell repertoires in COVID-19. Profiling relied on immunoSEQ multiplex PCR, and the TCRdb table lists in-frame clones only, not all of them. Here the sample spans roughly 40,000 clones, roughly 90% being singletons. The sample taken for sequencing was peripheral blood. The receptors here all came from a human donor in a cohort sampled during active COVID-19.

The gene calls are TRBV2 and TRBJ1-2; D not resolved. The CDR3 covers 13 residues. V lost 4 bases, J lost 3 bases, and 9 bases lay in between. In germline, CDR1 is SNHLY, CDR2 FYNNEI. The CDR3 reads CASSVIEYYGYTF. Here the CDR3 DNA reads TGTGCCAGCAGTGTTATAGAATACTATGGCTACACCTTC.

The rearrangement links TRBV18 to TRBJ1-5, with 9 bases that match TRBD1. Germline CDR1 KGHSH, CDR2 LQKENI. The length of the CDR3 is 17 residues. J gave up 7 bases and V 7 bases, and 17 bases lay outside the gene matches. For the CDR3, the DNA is TGTGCCAGCTTTGACCGGGACAGGGTGGATCTGGGGCAGCCCCAGCATTTT. It specifies CASFDRDRVDLGQPQHF.

The V and J genes are TRBV6-5 and TRBJ1-2; 8 nucleotides align to TRBD1. The CDR3 has 13 residues. With 8 bases clipped from V and 0 bases from J, the junction kept 2 bases outside the gene matches. Germline assignment: CDR1 MNHEY and CDR2 SVGAGI. In DNA form, the CDR3 reads TGTGCCAGCGGGACAGGCCCTAACTATGGCTACACCTTC. It is translated as CASGTGPNYGYTF.